The 21 T cell receptor beta chains below were found in one sample sequenced in a study of tumor-infiltrating lymphocytes in primary liver carcinoma. TCR beta cDNA came from about 470 ng total RNA, primed with a constant-region primer. Slightly modified ARM-PCR with three nested multiplex PCR rounds yielded TCR beta libraries. For about 11 cycles apiece, the opening two PCR rounds ran with TRBV1-TRBV30 forward primers and a C-beta reverse primer. TCRdb used MiXCR to reprocess the multiplex PCR reads, holding one entry per CDR3 protein. The repertoire holds 150,000 to 200,000 distinct CDR3 sequences, with 70% to 90% as singletons. The source material, about 20-30 mg of unsorted bulk tissue, was used to co-extract RNA and DNA. Sequencing was performed on tumor tissue from primary liver carcinoma. Source of these receptors: a middle-aged man with primary liver carcinoma and hepatitis B virus infection.

V is TRBV7-9 and J is TRBJ2-2, with D unresolved. Germline CDR1 and CDR2: SEHNR and FQNEAQ (reference sequence). This CDR3 has 14 residues. CDR3: CTSSLTAFTGELFF. The CDR3, as DNA: TGTACGAGCAGCTTAACGGCCTTCACCGGGGAGCTGTTTTTT.

Comment on this clonotype: Likely a read error: the CDR3 ends without its conserved phenylalanine or tryptophan. No DNA is shown, since the ends of the CDR3 on it are uncertain; the CDR3 is the one TCRdb lists. The gene calls are TRBV11-1 and TRBJ1-6. CDR1 is SGHAT, CDR2 FQDESV, per germline (reference sequence). The CDR3 spans 13 amino acids, including both terminal residues. The CDR3 reads CASSLTLVSPIHL.

In the case of this clonotype: Its ends do not fully match the called genes, so a read error is possible. The rearrangement joins TRBV5-4 to TRBJ2-1; TRBD2 aligns across 12 bases. The germline V gene has CDR1 SGHNT and CDR2 YYREEE (reference sequence). This CDR3 is 15 amino acids long. Written as DNA, the CDR3 is TGTGCCAGCATCTGGGCTAGCGGGAGGGCCAATGAGCAGATTTTC. Its translation: CASIWASGRANEQIF.

This clonotype appeared a few times. This may come from a read error, since a much larger clone is one base off. The conserved phenylalanine or tryptophan normally closing the CDR3 is absent here, so this likely arose from a read error. The genes are TRBV4-1 and TRBJ2-7, with D maybe TRBD1 (6 bases). V was clipped by 0 bases and J by 2 bases, with 14 bases between them. Per germline, CDR1 MGHRA and CDR2 YSYEKL. CDR3 size: 16 residues. The CDR3, as DNA: TGCGCCAGCAGCCAAGATATTGGCAGGGGCCCCTACGAGCAGTACTCC. Its translation: CASSQDIGRGPYEQYS.

With regard to this clonotype: A junction end diverges from the germline sequence, so it may reflect a read error. The genes are TRBV6-2 or TRBV6-3 and TRBJ2-1; D may be TRBD2 (7 bases). CDR3 length: 16 residues. CDR1 MNHEY and CDR2 SVGEGT come from the germline V gene. The CDR3 spells CASIHGGGGSYNKQFF. CDR3 bases: TGTGCCAGCATTCACGGAGGGGGGGGGTCCTACAATAAGCAGTTCTTC.

The CDR3 DNA reads TGTGCCAGCACCCTACTCTTAGCTGGAGGGAGAAACGAGCAGTACTTC. Its translation is CASTLLLAGGRNEQYF. The chain joins TRBV6-6 to TRBJ2-7, with TRBD2 as a possible D gene (6 bases). The V and J ends lost 7 bases and 5 bases respectively, with 24 bases between them. Germline V gene data show CDR1 as MNHNY and CDR2 as SVGAGI (reference sequence). The CDR3 has 16 residues.

About this clonotype itself: Given the absence of the conserved phenylalanine or tryptophan at the CDR3 end, a read error is likely. The chain links TRBV7-9 to TRBJ2-3, with TRBD2 identical over 13 bases. CDR1 is SEHNR, CDR2 FQNEAQ, per germline (reference sequence). The CDR3 runs to 15 residues. The J segment lost 9 bases and the V segment lost 4 bases, leaving 7 bases of the junction unmatched. The CDR3 protein is CASSSTSGRWDTQYY. CDR3 nucleotide sequence: TGTGCCAGCAGCTCGACTAGCGGGAGGTGGGACACGCAGTATTAT.

On this clonotype itself: The junction and the germline gene differ at one end; a read error may be behind it. The genes are TRBV5-4 and TRBJ1-6, with D possibly TRBD1 on 5 matching bases. Germline V CDR1 and CDR2: SGHNT, YYREEE (reference sequence). The CDR3 consists of 12 residues. CDR3 loop: CASTGHGSLLHF. The CDR3 nucleotides are TGTGCCAGCACCGGACACGGGTCACTCCTCCACTTT.

The J gene is TRBJ1-3, the V gene TRBV12-3 or TRBV12-4; no firm D call. This CDR3 is built from 16 residues. The CDR3 region has the DNA TGTACCCGCAGTCTTGACCAGCGCATCTCTGGAAACACCATATATTTT. Protein product: CTRSLDQRISGNTIYF.

As regards this clonotype: One end of the junction does not line up with germline, which may come from a read error. V is TRBV28 and J is TRBJ2-1; 9 bases map to TRBD2. Germline assignment: CDR1 MDHEN and CDR2 SYDVKM. This CDR3 is 16 amino acids long. The CDR3 sequence: CASIPTERGEYNAQFF. The CDR3 DNA reads TGTGCCAGCATCCCCACGGAGCGGGGGGAGTACAATGCGCAGTTCTTC. Complete variable domain (other parts from reference TRBV28 and TRBJ2-1): DVKVTQSSRYLVKRTGEKVFLECVQDMDHENMFWYRQDPGLGLRLIYFSYDVKMKEKGDIPEGYSVSREKKERFSLILESASTNQTSMYLCASIPTERGEYNAQFFGPGTRLTVL.

Comment on this clonotype: A read error may account for a junction end that differs from germline. The rearrangement joins TRBV5-1 to TRBJ2-7, with D possibly TRBD2 on 5 matching bases. Germline V gene data show CDR1 as SGHRS and CDR2 as YFSETQ. The CDR3 is 16 residues long. The CDR3 sequence: CASSLAGAGGLYEQCF. The CDR3 nucleotides are TGCGCCAGCAGCTTGGCCGGAGCAGGAGGCCTCTACGAGCAGTGCTTC.

The chain links TRBV5-4 to TRBJ1-2; TRBD1 matches 7 bases. V shed 9 bases and J 0 bases; nucleotides not matched to a gene: 8. Germline V gene sequence: CDR1 SGHNT, CDR2 YYREEE (reference sequence). CDR3 length: 14 amino acids. The CDR3 DNA reads TGTGCCAACAACGAAGGGACAGCTAACTATGGCTACACCTTC. It is translated as CANNEGTANYGYTF.

This sequence joins TRBV11-2 and TRBJ2-1; D remains unclear. Trimming removed 7 bases from V and 2 bases from J, with 15 bases in between. Per the germline V gene, CDR1 is SGHAT and CDR2 is FQNNGV. The CDR3 runs to 15 residues. CDR3 DNA: TGTGCCAGCACCTTGGATCTGGGGACCTACAATGAGCAGTTCTTC. It codes for CASTLDLGTYNEQFF.

On this clonotype itself: At one end the junction does not follow the germline gene, possibly because of a read error. This chain joins TRBV11-2 and TRBJ2-3, with 7 positions matching TRBD2. Germline loops: CDR1 SGHAT, CDR2 FQNNGV. The CDR3 contains 17 residues. The CDR3 spells CASSLDTGETSTDTLYF. The CDR3 coding sequence is TGTGCCAGCAGCTTAGATACGGGGGAGACTAGCACAGATACGCTGTACTTT.

With respect to this clonotype: The CDR3 does not close with the conserved phenylalanine or tryptophan, likely indicating a read error. V is TRBV6-2 or TRBV6-3 and J is TRBJ2-2; D could derive from TRBD1 or TRBD2 (6 bases each). The CDR3 totals 16 residues. V was shortened by 3 bases and J by 9 bases, with 20 bases between the two germline ends. Per the germline V gene, CDR1 is MNHEY and CDR2 is SVGEGT. DNA for the CDR3: TGTGCCAGCAGTTATTTGAGTAGGGGGGCATCCCGGGAGCTGTTTGTT. It codes for CASSYLSRGASRELFV.

The gene calls are TRBV29-1 and TRBJ1-4; perhaps TRBD1 as D (5 bases). From germline, CDR1 is SQVTM and CDR2 ANQGSEA. The CDR3 runs to 13 residues. Trimming took 8 bases from V and 7 from J, leaving 17 bases between them. The CDR3 DNA follows: TGCAGCATTGGCCGGGGACGGAGTGAAAAACTGTTTTTT. Protein sequence: CSIGRGRSEKLFF. The entire variable domain, with the rest obtained from reference TRBV29-1 and TRBJ1-4, is as follows: SAVISQKPSRDICQRGTSLTIQCQVDSQVTMMFWYRQQPGQSLTLIATANQGSEATYESGFVIDKFPISRPNLTFSTLTVSNMSPEDSSIYLCSIGRGRSEKLFFGSGTQLSVL.

Concerning this clonotype itself: A junction boundary mismatches the germline segment, possibly from a read error. The V call is TRBV4-2, the J call TRBJ2-1; 7 bases are a match to TRBD2. The CDR3 covers 16 residues. In germline, CDR1 is LGHNA, CDR2 YNFKEQ. CDR3 coding DNA: TGTGCCAGGAGCCAACTTAGCGGGCTCTCCTACAATGAGGAGTTCTTC. As protein: CARSQLSGLSYNEEFF.

About this clonotype: A much larger clone lies a single base off, so this may be a read error. The chain is built from TRBV5-1 and TRBJ2-1; 7 bases align to TRBD2. The V segment lost 4 bases and the J segment 2 bases; nucleotides outside the gene matches: 6. Germline loops: CDR1 SGHRS, CDR2 YFSETQ. The CDR3 spans 15 residues. The CDR3, as DNA: TGCGCCAGCAGCAAAATCGGGACTACCTACAATGAGCAGTTCTTC. Translating gives CASSKIGTTYNEQFF.

This clonotype was detected many times. This rearrangement joins TRBV11-2 to TRBJ2-7; 9 bases fit TRBD2. CDR1 is SGHAT, CDR2 FQNNGV, per germline. V lost 4 bases and J lost 6; bases outside the gene matches: 10. CDR3 length equals 15 residues. The CDR3 region is CASSSLAGASLEQYF. The CDR3 region has the DNA TGTGCCAGCAGCTCGTTAGCGGGAGCGAGCCTCGAGCAGTACTTC.

The chain is built from TRBV11-2 and TRBJ2-7; D not resolved. The CDR3 is made up of 14 amino acids. CDR1 is SGHAT, CDR2 FQNNGV, per germline. V lost 10 bases to trimming and J lost 2 bases, with 18 bases between them. The CDR3 nucleotides are TGTGCCAACACCCGTGGGAATTCCACCTACGAGCAGTACTTC. It codes for CANTRGNSTYEQYF.

As regards this clonotype: The junction departs from germline at one end; a sequencing error may be responsible. The genes are TRBV29-1 and TRBJ2-7, with D possibly being TRBD1 (6 bases). The CDR3 is 14 residues long. The germline V gene encodes CDR1 SQVTM and CDR2 ANQGSEA. The CDR3 DNA sequence: TGCAGCGTTGTAAAGACAGGAACGCTCTTGGAGCAATACTTC. Translating gives CSVVKTGTLLEQYF.